The entry below describes one T cell receptor beta chain. Its matching antigen is unknown. The data stem from a study of response to subunit inactivated influenza vaccine. The CDR3 loop spans 15 amino acids. Germline loops: CDR1 SGHVS, CDR2 FQNEAQ. Germline trimming cut 5 bases from V and 7 bases from J; bases unmatched to any gene: 7. The study's findings and limits: T cells newly recruited by each seasonal influenza vaccination are few, the authors suggested.

MiXCR was run by TCRdb on the RT-PCR reads, yielding one entry per CDR3 protein. Altogether around 530,000 distinct CDR3 sequences are present, about 10% being singletons, with the ten largest covering roughly 10%. This specimen was PBMCs from blood, taken on the day of vaccination. This rearrangement joins TRBV7-8 to TRBJ2-1; 11 nucleotides match TRBD2. The receptor comes from a man aged 50-60 years who received an inactivated influenza vaccine. CDR3 protein: CASSATSGSGNEQFF. The CDR3 DNA sequence: TGTGCCAGCAGCGCCACTAGCGGGAGCGGGAATGAGCAGTTCTTC.